Listed below are T cell receptor beta chains from one sample, sequenced in a study of T cell changes during pregnancy in multiple sclerosis. Sequencing was performed with immunoSEQ multiplex PCR; in TCRdb, only in-frame clones are kept and a portion is missing. The sample has about 20,000 clones, about nine tenths seen once; the top ten hold about 7.5%. This material consisted of CD8+ T cells from peripheral blood mononuclear cells, taken in the second trimester of pregnancy. These receptor sequences come from a female donor in good health, enrolled as a control in a pregnancy study. The CDR3 runs from the conserved cysteine through the conserved F or W. A D gene is named only where the DNA matches it firmly. Size values are once, few and many counts, or a class for expanded clones, and some rows have none.

TRBV19	TRBJ2-3	.	.	TGTGCCAGTAGTATAGGGACAGCAACAGATACGCAGTATTTT	CASSIGTATDTQYF
TRBV6-6	TRBJ1-1	.	.	TGTGCCAGCAGTGTTCGGGGGGGACGGGACACTGAAGCTTTCTTT	CASSVRGGRDTEAFF
TRBV6-6	TRBJ1-2	.	TRBD1	TGTGCCAGCAGCCCCCGCTGGGACAGGGGATTGGATGGCTACACCTTC	CASSPRWDRGLDGYTF
TRBV5-1	TRBJ2-6	.	.	TGCGCCAGCAGCGCCGACTTCTCTGGGGCCAACGTCCTGACTTTC	CASSADFSGANVLTF
TRBV9	TRBJ2-7	once	TRBD1	TGTGCCAGCAGCGTTTGGGACAGTCCATCTAGCGAGCAGTACTTC	CASSVWDSPSSEQYF
TRBV18	TRBJ2-5	.	TRBD1	TGTGCCAGCTCACCATCCACAGGGGGCGTTTTAGGAGAGACCCAGTACTTC	CASSPSTGGVLGETQYF
TRBV6-5	TRBJ1-2	.	TRBD1	TGTGCCAGCAGTTACTCGACAGGGGGTGGCTATGGCTACACCTTC	CASSYSTGGGYGYTF
TRBV5-5	TRBJ1-3	medium-sized	TRBD1	TGTGCCAGCAGCAATGGACAGGGCCCTGGAAACACCATATATTTT	CASSNGQGPGNTIYF
TRBV28	TRBJ2-1	.	TRBD2	TGTGCCAGCAGTTTGGCGGGAGGTTCCAATGAGCAGTTCTTC	CASSLAGGSNEQFF
TRBV5-6	TRBJ1-1	.	.	TGTGCCAGCAGCACCTCCGGGGTCGGGAACACTGAAGCTTTCTTT	CASSTSGVGNTEAFF
TRBV7-9	TRBJ1-2	few	.	TGTGCCAGCAGCTTAGTGCAGGATCTCTATGGCTACACCTTC	CASSLVQDLYGYTF
TRBV6-5	TRBJ2-7	once	.	TGTGCCAGCAGGTGGACAGAGGACTCCTACGAGCAGTACTTC	CASRWTEDSYEQYF
TRBV10-1	TRBJ1-5	.	.	TGCGCCAGCAGCCCGGGACTCGATCAGCCCCAGCATTTT	CASSPGLDQPQHF
TRBV27	TRBJ2-7	.	.	TGTGCCAGCAGTCTACTCCCGACAGTCCCGGGGGACGAGCAGTACTTC	CASSLLPTVPGDEQYF
TRBV9	TRBJ1-2	once	.	TGTGCCAGCAGCGACGAGGGAACTGGTGGCTACACCTTC	CASSDEGTGGYTF
TRBV27	TRBJ2-7	.	.	TGTGCCAGCAGCCCTTCGCAGACTGGCGGAGTATACGAGCAGTACTTC	CASSPSQTGGVYEQYF
TRBV27	TRBJ2-1	.	TRBD2	TGTGCCAGCAGTTTAAAGACTAGCTTCAATGAGCAGTTCTTC	CASSLKTSFNEQFF
TRBV29-1	TRBJ2-2	.	TRBD2	TGCAGCGCCCCCGGGAGGGATGGGGACACCGGGGAGCTGTTTTTT	CSAPGRDGDTGELFF
TRBV6-1	TRBJ2-2	.	.	TGTGCCAGCAAAAGAGAGACCGGGGAGCTGTTTTTT	CASKRETGELFF
TRBV7-6	TRBJ2-2	once	.	TGTGCCAGCAGCTTACCCAGGATTAACACCGGGGAGCTGTTTTTT	CASSLPRINTGELFF
TRBV7-6	TRBJ2-7	.	.	TGTGCCAGCAGCTTGCAGGGTAGCGAGCAGTACTTC	CASSLQGSEQYF
TRBV30	TRBJ2-1	.	TRBD2	TGTGCCTGGACGGCCGGGACTAGCGGCTCCTTTAATGAGCAGTTCTTC	CAWTAGTSGSFNEQFF